These 10 T cell receptor beta chains originate from one sample sequenced in a study of T cell responses to AZD1222 COVID-19 vaccine. The method was immunoSEQ multiplex PCR; TCRdb's version includes in-frame clones alone and lacks a portion of them. Of more than 100,000 clones detected, about 87% appear once; the ten largest clones hold roughly 8.9%. Sequenced material: peripheral blood, taken on day 0 of AZD1222 vaccination. These receptor sequences come from an adult in good health.

V is TRBV9 and J is TRBJ2-7; 10 bases are shared with TRBD1. V lost 3 bases, J lost 6 bases, and 9 bases stayed unmatched. CDR1 and CDR2 (germline): SGDLS, YYNGEE. The CDR3 is 15 amino acids. DNA for the CDR3: TGTGCCAGCAGCGCAACCGGGACAGGGGTAGGCGAGCAGTACTTC. Encoded protein: CASSATGTGVGEQYF. Complete variable domain (other parts from reference TRBV9 and TRBJ2-7): DSGVTQTPKHLITATGQRVTLRCSPRSGDLSVYWYQQSLDQGLQFLIQYYNGEERAKGNILERFSAQQFPDLHSELNLSSLELGDSALYFCASSATGTGVGEQYFGPGTRLTVT.

The chain couples TRBV11-3 to TRBJ1-1; D is perhaps TRBD1 (5 bases). Germline V gives CDR1 SGHNT, CDR2 YENEEA. Trimming shortened V by 3 bases and J by 7 bases, and 15 bases separated the two germline ends. This CDR3 has 14 residues. The CDR3 loop reads CASSLGPPSSEAFF. The CDR3 DNA sequence: TGTGCCAGCAGCTTGGGACCGCCTTCGAGTGAAGCTTTCTTT. Full variable domain (rest looked up from reference TRBV11-3 and TRBJ1-1): EAGVVQSPRYKIIEKKQPVAFWCNPISGHNTLYWYLQNLGQGPELLIRYENEEAVDDSQLPKDRFSAERLKGVDSTLKIQPAELGDSAVYLCASSLGPPSSEAFFGQGTRLTVV.

This clone was recorded once. V and J are TRBV3-1 (or the pseudogene TRBV3-2) and TRBJ2-5; TRBD1 is a possible D gene (5 bases). V lost 0 bases, J lost 4 bases, and 18 bases lay in between. Per the germline V gene, CDR1 is LGHDT and CDR2 is YNNKEL (reference sequence). The CDR3 runs 17 residues. CDR3 bases: TGTGCCAGCAGCCAAGAATTAGGGGCGCCCGGCGTAGAGACCCAGTACTTC. Translation: CASSQELGAPGVETQYF.

The chain has TRBV2 and TRBJ2-2; 7 nucleotides align to TRBD1. Germline V CDR1 and CDR2: SNHLY, FYNNEI. The J segment lost 3 bases and the V segment lost 3 bases, leaving 10 bases of the junction unmatched. The CDR3 spans 17 residues. This CDR3 is CASSDSKGALDTGELFF. In nucleotides, the CDR3 is TGTGCCAGCAGTGATAGTAAGGGGGCCCTCGACACCGGGGAGCTGTTTTTT.

The gene calls are TRBV10-1 and TRBJ1-1; 9 positions match TRBD1. The CDR3 loop spans 15 amino acids. V lost 0 bases and J lost 1; bases outside the gene matches: 0. Per germline, CDR1 WNHNN and CDR2 SYGVQD (reference sequence). This CDR3 reads CASSESGQGNTEAFF. The CDR3 nucleotides are TGCGCCAGCAGTGAGTCGGGACAGGGGAACACTGAAGCTTTCTTT.

The chain recombines TRBV5-4 with TRBJ2-1; D is uncertain. The V and J ends lost 2 bases and 10 bases respectively, with 7 bases between them. This CDR3 has 11 amino acids. Germline CDR1 reads SGHNT; CDR2 reads YYREEE (reference sequence). The CDR3: CASSFPGEQFF. CDR3 in DNA: TGTGCCAGCAGCTTTCCGGGCGAGCAGTTCTTC.

The chain is built from TRBV27 and TRBJ2-7; possible D gene TRBD1, 5 bases. V was clipped by 4 bases and J by 9 bases, with 25 bases between them. This CDR3 is 16 amino acids long. Germline loops: CDR1 MNHEY, CDR2 SMNVEV (reference sequence). This CDR3 is CASSSSWVSQNDRQYF. In DNA, the CDR3 is TGTGCCAGCAGTTCGAGCTGGGTCAGCCAAAACGACAGGCAGTACTTC.

J is TRBJ1-1 and V is TRBV29-1; 8 bases align to TRBD1. CDR3 length: 13 amino acids. CDR1 and CDR2 from the germline V gene are SQVTM and ANQGSEA. V lost 6 bases, J lost 1 base, and 4 bases stayed unmatched. For the CDR3, the DNA is TGCAGCGTGCGGGACAGGTGGAACACTGAAGCTTTCTTT. Its protein product is CSVRDRWNTEAFF.

This clone was observed a few times. The chain uses TRBV5-1 and TRBJ2-5; D gene uncertain. Germline V gives CDR1 SGHRS, CDR2 YFSETQ. The CDR3 spans 15 residues. V lost 6 bases, J lost 2 bases, and 17 bases lay in between. CDR3 loop: CASTRDDPFQETQYF. The CDR3 DNA sequence: TGCGCCAGCACGCGAGATGATCCCTTTCAAGAGACCCAGTACTTC.

V gene TRBV28 combines with J gene TRBJ2-7; 7 nucleotides agree with TRBD1. Germline-derived CDR1 and CDR2 are MDHEN and SYDVKM. The CDR3 is made up of 15 amino acids. V dropped 6 bases and J dropped 3; count of bases not matched to a gene: 11. The CDR3 nucleotides read TGTGCCAGCAGGGCGGTAACCGGGACAGTCTACGAGCAGTACTTC. It codes for CASRAVTGTVYEQYF.